This T cell receptor beta chain was retrieved from a study of spatial heterogeneity in lung cancer. The wider study: Mean representation of each unique TCR and UMI combination in the raw reads exceeded nine occurrences.

Documented time point: sample taken at primary tumor resection. Samples were obtained from about 75 donors, all untreated early-stage non-small cell lung cancer patients. Whole RNA obtained from tumor, nontumor lung or frozen PBMC underwent sequencing without sorting. Germline CDR1 MNHEY, CDR2 SMNVEV (reference sequence). This CDR3 is 13 amino acids long. V was shortened by 3 bases and J by 7 bases, with 12 bases between the two germline ends. This clonotype was seen many times. This beta chain is a stray read from a library made for alpha chains; its abundance is not meaningful. Each molecule of TCR cDNA was tagged with one unique molecular identifier. TCRdb re-called the 5' RACE reads with MiXCR, one entry per CDR3 protein. The table shows around 15,000 distinct CDR3 sequences, with roughly 3.9% occurring only once.

Sequences were derived from normal lung tissue next to the tumor, sampled at surgery. The TCR was taken from a male donor with early-stage non-small cell lung cancer. The chain recombines TRBV27 with TRBJ1-1; perhaps TRBD1 as D (5 bases). CDR3 coding DNA: TGTGCCAGCAGTTTGCAGGGACTTAGTGAAGCTTTCTTT. It is translated as CASSLQGLSEAFF.